A selection of T cell receptor beta chains follows, all from one sample in a study of blood T cell repertoires in COVID-19. Clones were read by immunoSEQ multiplex PCR, and TCRdb kept only the in-frame ones, dropping some. This sample has a few hundred thousand clones, with about 81% found just once. The specimen was PBMCs or T cells enriched from blood (not recorded which). Receptor source: a young man with acute COVID-19. The CDR3 runs from the conserved cysteine through the conserved F or W. Fields, in order: clone size, D gene, J gene, V gene, CDR3 DNA, CDR3 protein. The D gene is left open where the match is weak. Size is stated for part of the rows, as once, few or many counts, or as a class when the clone is expanded.

>-|TRBD1|TRBJ1-2|TRBV5-8
TGTGCCAGCAGCGTAGGGGGCCGGGACTATGGCTACACCTTC
CASSVGGRDYGYTF
>-|-|TRBJ2-5|TRBV28
TGTGCCAGCAGTACCCCCCAGGGGGGTCGAGAGACCCAGTACTTC
CASSTPQGGRETQYF
>-|-|TRBJ1-1|TRBV29-1
TGCAGCCCCCGAGCGAGGAACACTGAAGCTTTCTTT
CSPRARNTEAFF
>-|-|TRBJ2-2|TRBV6-5
TGTGCCAGCAGCTGGGGGGCCGGGGAGCTGTTTTTT
CASSWGAGELFF
>-|-|TRBJ1-4|TRBV12-3/TRBV12-4
TGTGCCAGCAGTTTATTTAGTGAAAAACTGTTTTTT
CASSLFSEKLFF
>-|-|TRBJ1-3|TRBV2
TGTGCCAGCAAGACAGGACCAGGATCTGGAAACACCATATATTTT
CASKTGPGSGNTIYF
>once|TRBD1|TRBJ1-5|TRBV5-6
TGTGCCAGCAGCTTAAATAGGGGGCTGAATCAGAATCAGCCCCAGCATTTT
CASSLNRGLNQNQPQHF
>-|-|TRBJ1-4|TRBV18
TGTGCCAGCTCACCCCAATGGCGGGAAAAACTGTTTTTT
CASSPQWREKLFF
>once|-|TRBJ2-5|TRBV3-1/TRBV3-2
TGTGCCAGCAGCCAAGATCTAGGCGGGATGACCCAGTACTTC
CASSQDLGGMTQYF
>-|-|TRBJ1-2|TRBV18
TGTGCCAGCTCACCCACCCCGGGGGACTATGGCTACACCTTC
CASSPTPGDYGYTF
>few|-|TRBJ1-1|TRBV9
TGTGCCAGCAGCGTCGCAGATCGCTCTGAAGCTTTCTTT
CASSVADRSEAFF
>-|TRBD1|TRBJ1-2|TRBV28
TGTGCCAGCAGTTCCACGACAGGGGCCGAGGGTGGCTACACCTTC
CASSSTTGAEGGYTF
>once|TRBD2|TRBJ2-1|TRBV9
TGTGCCAGCAGCGTAGCTGCGACTAGCCGGAACTACAATGAGCAGTTCTTC
CASSVAATSRNYNEQFF
>-|TRBD1|TRBJ1-2|TRBV19
TGTGCCAGTAGTACCAGGACAGGGGACTATGGCTACACCTTC
CASSTRTGDYGYTF
>-|TRBD1|TRBJ1-1|TRBV5-1
TGTGCCAGCAGCACGAAACAGGGGACGAACACTGAAGCTTTCTTT
CASSTKQGTNTEAFF
>-|-|TRBJ2-2|TRBV24-1
TGTGCCACCAGTGATTCGCGGGGTTGGTCCGGGGAGCTGTTTTTT
CATSDSRGWSGELFF
>-|-|TRBJ2-3|TRBV28
TGTGCCAGCAGTTTTACTACAGGGCTTAGCACAGATACGCAGTATTTT
CASSFTTGLSTDTQYF
>-|TRBD2|TRBJ2-1|TRBV29-1
TGCAGCGACAAACTAGCGGGAGGCCCCAATGAGCAGTTCTTC
CSDKLAGGPNEQFF
>-|-|TRBJ1-2|TRBV24-1
TGTGCCACCAGTGATTTCCCTGGCCTCGCCTATGGCTACACCTTC
CATSDFPGLAYGYTF
>-|-|TRBJ1-1|TRBV7-3
TGTGCCAGCAGCTTAGAGGGACATTTTACCACTGAAGCTTTCTTT
CASSLEGHFTTEAFF
>-|TRBD1|TRBJ1-1|TRBV29-1
TGCAGCGGAACGGACGAGACAGGGGGCGGCACTGAAGCTTTCTTT
CSGTDETGGGTEAFF
>-|TRBD2|TRBJ2-2|TRBV5-6
TGTGCCAGCAGCTTGGTGGCTAGCGGGGGGACCGGGGAGCTGTTTTTT
CASSLVASGGTGELFF
>-|TRBD1|TRBJ1-3|TRBV7-6
TGTGCCAGCAGCTTCTCCGGGACAGGCTCTGGAAACACCATATATTTT
CASSFSGTGSGNTIYF
>few|TRBD1|TRBJ2-2|TRBV7-8
TGTGCCAGCAGCCGAGACAGGGCCGGGGAGCTGTTTTTT
CASSRDRAGELFF
>-|-|TRBJ2-1|TRBV19
TGTGCCAGTACGGGCAGGGTTTACAATGAGCAGTTCTTC
CASTGRVYNEQFF
>-|-|TRBJ1-3|TRBV7-2
TGTGCCAGCAGCCCCCAGGGTGGAGAAAACACCATATATTTT
CASSPQGGENTIYF
>-|TRBD1|TRBJ2-6|TRBV25-1
TGTGCCAGCAGAAGGGGACAGGCAAGGGCTGGGGCCAACGTCCTGACTTTC
CASRRGQARAGANVLTF
>-|-|TRBJ2-5|TRBV25-1
TGTGCCTCCCGGGCAGGGGTAGAGACCCAGTACTTC
CASRAGVETQYF
>-|-|TRBJ1-2|TRBV3-1/TRBV3-2
TGTGCCAGCAGCCAAGATGAGGGAATCTATGGCTACACCTTC
CASSQDEGIYGYTF